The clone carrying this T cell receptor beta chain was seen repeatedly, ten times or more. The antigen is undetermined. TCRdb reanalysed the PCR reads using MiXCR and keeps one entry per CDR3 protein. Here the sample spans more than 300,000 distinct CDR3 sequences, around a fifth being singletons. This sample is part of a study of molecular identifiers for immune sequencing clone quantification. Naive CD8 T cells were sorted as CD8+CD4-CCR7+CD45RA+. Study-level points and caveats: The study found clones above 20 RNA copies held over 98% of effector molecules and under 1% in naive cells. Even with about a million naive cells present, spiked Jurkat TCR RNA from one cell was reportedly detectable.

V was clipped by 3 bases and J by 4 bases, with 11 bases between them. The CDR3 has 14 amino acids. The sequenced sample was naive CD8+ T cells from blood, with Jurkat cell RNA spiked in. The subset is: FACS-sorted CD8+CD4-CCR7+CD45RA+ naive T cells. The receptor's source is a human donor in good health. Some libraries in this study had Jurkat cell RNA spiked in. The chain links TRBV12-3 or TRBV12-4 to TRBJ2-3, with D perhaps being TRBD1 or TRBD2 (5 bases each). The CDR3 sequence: CASSFYGTADTQYF. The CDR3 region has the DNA TGTGCCAGCAGTTTCTATGGGACCGCAGATACGCAGTATTTT.